The 28 T cell receptor beta chains below were found in one sample sequenced in a study of cytomegalovirus exposure and HLA in healthy donors. 60 Vbeta and 13 Jbeta primers were used in PCR. Some clones are missing from TCRdb's copy, which holds only in-frame ones; the method was immunoSEQ multiplex PCR. Here the sample spans under 150,000 clones, about 86% being singletons. The specimen was PBMCs. Receptors were obtained from a man younger than 30 in good health and CMV-seronegative.

The chain is built from TRBV5-6 and TRBJ2-7; the D is unclear. The CDR3 has 11 residues. Trimming removed 0 bases from V and 9 bases from J, with 7 bases in between. Germline-derived CDR1 and CDR2 are SGHDT and YYEEEE. The CDR3 nucleotides are TGTGCCAGCAGCTTGGGGGCAGGGCAGTACTTC. It translates to CASSLGAGQYF.

The chain employs TRBV6-4 and TRBJ2-6; possible D gene TRBD1, 5 bases. Trimming took off 3 bases at V and 2 bases at J, with 11 bases between the two ends. Germline CDR1 reads MRHNA; CDR2 reads SNTAGT. The CDR3 has 16 residues. This CDR3 reads CASSETGRAGANVLTF. The CDR3 region has the DNA TGTGCCAGCAGTGAAACGGGCAGGGCTGGGGCCAACGTCCTGACTTTC.

This CDR3 is CAWSLSHTEAFF. In nucleotides, the CDR3 is TGTGCCTGGAGTCTGAGTCACACTGAAGCTTTCTTT. The chain couples TRBV30 to TRBJ1-1; no reliable D call. The CDR3 is made up of 12 amino acids. The germline V and J ends were trimmed by 2 bases and 3 bases, with 7 bases remaining between them. CDR1 is GTSNPN and CDR2 is SVGIG in the germline V gene (reference sequence).

The chain links TRBV7-3 to TRBJ2-7, with TRBD2 matching 7 bases. This CDR3 comprises 13 residues. Germline V gene lookup returns CDR1 SGHTA and CDR2 FQGTGA. The ends lost 5 bases at V and 2 bases at J; junction bases unmatched: 3. CDR3 loop: CASSPGGTYEQYF. Here the CDR3 DNA reads TGTGCCAGCAGCCCGGGGGGAACCTACGAGCAGTACTTC.

This sequence joins TRBV7-2 and TRBJ2-5; 8 nucleotides align to TRBD2. The CDR3 is 16 residues long. Germline values: CDR1 SGHTA, CDR2 FQGNSA. J lost 6 bases, V lost 6 bases, and 15 bases had no gene match. The CDR3 here is CASSGRVSGAPKTQYF. CDR3 in DNA: TGTGCCAGCAGTGGACGAGTTAGCGGGGCCCCGAAGACCCAGTACTTC. The full variable domain, with the rest looked up from reference TRBV7-2 and TRBJ2-5, is GAGVSQSPSNKVTEKGKDVELRCDPISGHTALYWYRQSLGQGLEFLIYFQGNSAPDKSGLPSDRFSAERTGGSVSTLTIQRTQQEDSAVYLCASSGRVSGAPKTQYFGPGTRLLVL.

This chain joins TRBV5-1 and TRBJ2-3; 7 nucleotides align to TRBD1. With V trimmed by 0 bases and J by 0 bases, 13 bases remained unmatched. The V gene's germline CDR1 is SGHRS and CDR2 YFSETQ. The CDR3 is made up of 19 amino acids. CDR3 sequence reads: CASSLGWGQYRASTDTQYF. In DNA form, the CDR3 reads TGCGCCAGCAGCTTGGGGTGGGGACAGTACCGGGCGAGCACAGATACGCAGTATTTT.

In this sample, this clone turned up once. The chain joins TRBV18 to TRBJ1-1; weak D call: TRBD1 (5 bases). Germline CDR1 is KGHSH and CDR2 is LQKENI. The ends were cut back, 3 bases at V and 11 bases at J, with 25 bases in the middle. CDR3 length: 16 residues. CDR3 sequence: CASSPSGLGVWRRAFF. CDR3 coding DNA: TGTGCCAGCTCACCGAGTGGGTTAGGGGTATGGCGGCGGGCTTTCTTT.

The chain uses TRBV10-3 and TRBJ1-1; 7 positions agree with TRBD1. With V trimmed by 10 bases and J by 3 bases, 2 bases remained unmatched. This CDR3 has 11 residues. Germline lookup yields CDR1 ENHRY and CDR2 SYGVKD. The CDR3 region has the DNA TGTGCCAGCACAGGGGACACTGAAGCTTTCTTT. Its protein product is CASTGDTEAFF.

The V and J genes are TRBV12-5 and TRBJ2-6, with 9 bases aligning to TRBD1. CDR1 LGHNT and CDR2 FRNRAP come from the germline V gene. The junction had 9 bases not matched to a gene; V was cut back by 8 bases and J by 4 bases. The CDR3 totals 16 residues. CDR3 DNA: TGTGCTAGTCGAGGGACAGGGCTTACCGGGGCCAACGTCCTGACTTTC. Translating gives CASRGTGLTGANVLTF.

This clone was seen a handful of times. This chain joins TRBV4-1 and TRBJ1-4, with 12 bases fitting TRBD1. CDR1 and CDR2 from the germline V gene are MGHRA and YSYEKL. The trim removed 11 bases at V and 8 bases at J, leaving 12 bases unmatched. This CDR3 is built from 15 residues. CDR3: CAGSGTGGAGEKLFF. The CDR3 DNA is TGCGCCGGATCCGGGACAGGGGGCGCGGGCGAAAAACTGTTTTTT.

The chain has TRBV7-9 and TRBJ2-2; 9 nucleotides agree with TRBD1. V shed 11 bases, J shed 5 bases, and the junction held 12 bases outside the gene matches. Germline CDR1 is SEHNR and CDR2 is FQNEAQ (reference sequence). The CDR3 totals 15 residues. The CDR3 here is CACIVQGAATGELFF. CDR3 DNA: TGTGCCTGCATAGTACAGGGGGCGGCTACCGGGGAGCTGTTTTTT.

The V gene is TRBV6-5, the J gene TRBJ2-1; D possibly corresponds to TRBD1 (7 bases). The germline gives CDR1 MNHEY, CDR2 SVGAGI. The CDR3 runs 16 residues. The germline V and J ends were trimmed by 0 bases and 4 bases, with 13 bases remaining between them. The CDR3 DNA follows: TGTGCCAGCAGTTACTCGACAGGGACTGGATACAATGAGCAGTTCTTC. Translated, it gives CASSYSTGTGYNEQFF.

J is TRBJ2-4 and V is TRBV7-9; a possible D gene is TRBD2 (6 bases). CDR1 SEHNR and CDR2 FQNEAQ come from the germline V gene (reference sequence). This CDR3 has 13 residues. V dropped 7 bases and J dropped 0 bases, with 7 bases sitting between them. DNA of the CDR3: TGTGCCAGCAAGGGAGGAGCCAAAAACATTCAGTACTTC. Encoded protein: CASKGGAKNIQYF.

CDR3 bases: TGTGCCAGCACCGTGGGAGGTACGCAGTATTTT. Its translation: CASTVGGTQYF. The J gene is TRBJ2-3, the V gene TRBV2, with a possible D match to TRBD2 (6 bases). This CDR3 is 11 amino acids long. Germline V gene lookup returns CDR1 SNHLY and CDR2 FYNNEI. V was cut by 7 bases and J by 8 bases, with 10 bases left in between. Supplemented by reference TRBV2 and TRBJ2-3, the full variable domain reads EPEVTQTPSHQVTQMGQEVILRCVPISNHLYFYWYRQILGQKVEFLVSFYNNEISEKSEIFDDQFSVERPDGSNFTLKIRSTKLEDSAMYFCASTVGGTQYFGPGTRLTVL.

Regarding this clone: At the DNA level, this CDR3 is encoded by other sequences in the same sample as well. The V and J genes are TRBV4-3 and TRBJ1-5; weak D call: TRBD1 (6 bases). Trimming left V 0 bases short and J 1 base short, with 7 bases between. Germline CDR1 is LGHNA and CDR2 is YSLEER. The length of the CDR3 is 15 residues. CDR3 in DNA: TGCGCCAGCAGCCAAGATAGGGGGAGCAATCAGCCCCAGCATTTT. This encodes CASSQDRGSNQPQHF.

This clone was observed a single time. The J gene is TRBJ1-6, the V gene TRBV6-1; TRBD1 agrees at 8 bases. This CDR3 spans 16 amino acids. Trimming at V came to 4 bases and at J to 5 bases, leaving 7 bases not matched to a gene. The germline CDR1 and CDR2 sequences are MNHNS and SASEGT. In nucleotides, the CDR3 is TGTGCCAGCAGTGTTGGACAGGGAGTTAATAATTCACCCCTCCACTTT. This gives the protein CASSVGQGVNNSPLHF.

The gene calls are TRBV5-1 and TRBJ2-3; 7 bases line up with TRBD1. Unmatched junction bases numbered 4, after V lost 4 bases and J lost 2 bases. Germline CDR1 and CDR2: SGHRS and YFSETQ. This CDR3 has 14 residues. Here the CDR3 DNA reads TGCGCCAGCAGCGAGGGACAGTCCACAGATACGCAGTATTTT. Residues: CASSEGQSTDTQYF.

This chain connects TRBV12-5 to TRBJ1-5; 7 nucleotides match TRBD1. The V and J ends lost 6 bases and 0 bases, in that order; junction bases with no gene match: 8. From germline, CDR1 is LGHNT and CDR2 FRNRAP. The CDR3 is made up of 16 amino acids. This CDR3 is CASGPDRFYSNQPQHF. CDR3 coding DNA: TGTGCTAGTGGCCCGGACAGGTTTTATAGCAATCAGCCCCAGCATTTT.

The chain carries TRBV28 and TRBJ2-7; D gene ambiguous. The CDR3 extends over 14 amino acids. V lost 5 bases and J 4 bases, leaving 15 bases between the germline ends. Per germline, CDR1 MDHEN and CDR2 SYDVKM. The CDR3 nucleotides read TGTGCCAGCAGTAGTATCAGACACCAGTACGAGCAGTACTTC. It translates to CASSSIRHQYEQYF.

The chain couples TRBV2 to TRBJ2-1; 7 positions agree with TRBD2. From germline, CDR1 is SNHLY and CDR2 FYNNEI. CDR3 length: 15 amino acids. Trimming removed 6 bases from V and 3 bases from J; junction bases left unmatched: 8. The CDR3 loop is CASRTLAQNYNEQFF. CDR3 sequence (DNA): TGTGCCAGCAGGACACTAGCGCAAAACTACAATGAGCAGTTCTTC.

This clone was observed a few times. The J gene is TRBJ2-7, the V gene TRBV18; a possible D gene is TRBD2 (5 bases). Trimming took off 0 bases at V and 7 bases at J, with 16 bases between the two ends. CDR1 is KGHSH, CDR2 LQKENI, per germline. The CDR3 consists of 15 residues. The chain's CDR3 is CASSPPPAGGREQYF. The CDR3 nucleotides are TGTGCCAGCTCACCACCTCCCGCAGGAGGTCGAGAGCAGTACTTC.

The chain couples TRBV4-3 to TRBJ1-1; D unresolved. Germline V gives CDR1 LGHNA, CDR2 YSLEER. This CDR3 comprises 15 residues. The V gene lost 1 base and the J gene lost 0 bases, with 9 bases spanning the gap. The CDR3 is CASSQGVTLNTEAFF. CDR3 in DNA: TGCGCCAGCAGCCAAGGAGTCACCTTGAACACTGAAGCTTTCTTT.

The table lists this clone with a few counts. The J gene is TRBJ2-7, the V gene TRBV7-9; TRBD1 might be the D (6 bases). From germline, CDR1 is SEHNR and CDR2 FQNEAQ (reference sequence). The CDR3 is made up of 16 amino acids. Trimming cost V 3 bases and J 2 bases, with 17 bases left between them. The CDR3 DNA is TGTGCCAGCAGCTTGTTAGGGGACATCAGAACCTACGAGCAGTACTTC. It encodes CASSLLGDIRTYEQYF.

The rearrangement uses TRBV30 and TRBJ1-2; 8 nucleotides match TRBD1. The CDR3 has 15 residues. Germline V gene sequence: CDR1 GTSNPN, CDR2 SVGIG (reference sequence). V lost 2 bases, J lost 13 bases, and 18 bases stayed unmatched. The CDR3 reads CAWSPSGRQGAPATF. CDR3 nucleotides: TGTGCCTGGAGTCCCTCGGGGCGGCAGGGGGCTCCGGCCACCTTC.

The genes are TRBV10-3 and TRBJ1-1; D is undetermined. Trimming took 0 bases from V and 11 from J, leaving 22 bases between them. Germline V gene data show CDR1 as ENHRY and CDR2 as SYGVKD. CDR3 length: 16 residues. The CDR3 nucleotides are TGTGCCATCAGTGAGTCGTCTCGGGTAGCCTACTCTGGTGCTTTCTTT. Amino acid sequence: CAISESSRVAYSGAFF.

This CDR3 is CASSLSGTGLGSPLHF. DNA for the CDR3: TGTGCCAGCAGCCTTTCCGGGACGGGACTGGGTTCACCCCTCCACTTT. The chain recombines TRBV14 with TRBJ1-6, with a tentative D call TRBD1 (5 bases). This CDR3 contains 16 residues. From germline, CDR1 is SGHDN and CDR2 FVKESK. The V end lost 4 bases, the J end lost 9 bases, and 19 bases lay between the germline ends.

The V gene is TRBV7-2, the J gene TRBJ2-7, with D uncertain. The CDR3 loop spans 15 amino acids. The germline V gene encodes CDR1 SGHTA and CDR2 FQGNSA. V was clipped by 0 bases and J by 3 bases, with 12 bases between them. The CDR3 nucleotides are TGTGCCAGCAGCTTAGCGCTAAACGGGTACTACGAGCAGTACTTC. It encodes CASSLALNGYYEQYF. The entire variable domain, with the rest obtained from reference TRBV7-2 and TRBJ2-7, is as follows: GAGVSQSPSNKVTEKGKDVELRCDPISGHTALYWYRQSLGQGLEFLIYFQGNSAPDKSGLPSDRFSAERTGGSVSTLTIQRTQQEDSAVYLCASSLALNGYYEQYFGPGTRLTVT.

The V gene is TRBV2, the J gene TRBJ2-1; 11 bases align to TRBD2. After removal of 2 bases from V and 4 bases from J, the junction contained 4 bases not matched to a gene. Germline V lookup: CDR1 SNHLY, CDR2 FYNNEI. This CDR3 is 16 amino acids long. CDR3 sequence: CASSERLAGGYNEQFF. The CDR3 DNA reads as TGTGCCAGCAGTGAACGTTTAGCGGGGGGGTACAATGAGCAGTTCTTC. The variable domain in full, with the rest retrieved from reference TRBV2 and TRBJ2-1, is EPEVTQTPSHQVTQMGQEVILRCVPISNHLYFYWYRQILGQKVEFLVSFYNNEISEKSEIFDDQFSVERPDGSNFTLKIRSTKLEDSAMYFCASSERLAGGYNEQFFGPGTRLTVL.